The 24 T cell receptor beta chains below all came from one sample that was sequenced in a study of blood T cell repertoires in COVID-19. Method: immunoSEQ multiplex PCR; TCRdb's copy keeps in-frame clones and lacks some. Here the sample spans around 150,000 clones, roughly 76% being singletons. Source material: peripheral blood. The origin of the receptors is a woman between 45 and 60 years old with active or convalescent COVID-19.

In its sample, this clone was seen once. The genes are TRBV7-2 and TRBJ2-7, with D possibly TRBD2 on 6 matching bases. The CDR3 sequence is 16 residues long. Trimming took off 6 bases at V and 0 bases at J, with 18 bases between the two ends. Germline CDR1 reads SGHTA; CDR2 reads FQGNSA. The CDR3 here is CASSPSGGEYSYEQYF. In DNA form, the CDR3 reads TGTGCCAGCAGTCCAAGCGGAGGGGAGTACTCCTACGAGCAGTACTTC.

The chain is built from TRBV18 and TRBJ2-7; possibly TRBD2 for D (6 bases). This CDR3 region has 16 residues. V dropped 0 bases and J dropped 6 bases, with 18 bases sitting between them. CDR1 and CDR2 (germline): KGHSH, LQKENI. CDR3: CASSPPGPGEVLEQYF. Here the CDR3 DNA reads TGTGCCAGCTCACCACCGGGGCCGGGAGAGGTCCTCGAGCAGTACTTC. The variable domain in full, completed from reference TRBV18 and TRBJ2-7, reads NAGVMQNPRHLVRRRGQEARLRCSPMKGHSHVYWYRQLPEEGLKFMVYLQKENIIDESGMPKERFSAEFPKEGPSILRIQQVVRGDSAAYFCASSPPGPGEVLEQYFGPGTRLTVT.

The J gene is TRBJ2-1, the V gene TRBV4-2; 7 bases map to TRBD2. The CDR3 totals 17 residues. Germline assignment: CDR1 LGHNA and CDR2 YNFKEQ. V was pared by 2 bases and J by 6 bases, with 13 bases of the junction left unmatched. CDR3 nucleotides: TGTGCCAGCAGCCAAAGACTAGCCGGGGGTCTAGCCAATGAGCAGTTCTTC. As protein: CASSQRLAGGLANEQFF.

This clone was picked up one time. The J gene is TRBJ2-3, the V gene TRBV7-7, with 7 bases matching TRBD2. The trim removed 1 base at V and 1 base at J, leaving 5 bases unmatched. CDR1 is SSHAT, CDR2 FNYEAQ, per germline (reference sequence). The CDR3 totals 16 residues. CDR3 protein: CASSLGPGRGTDTQYF. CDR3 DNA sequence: TGTGCCAGCAGCTTAGGTCCAGGGAGGGGCACAGATACGCAGTATTTT.

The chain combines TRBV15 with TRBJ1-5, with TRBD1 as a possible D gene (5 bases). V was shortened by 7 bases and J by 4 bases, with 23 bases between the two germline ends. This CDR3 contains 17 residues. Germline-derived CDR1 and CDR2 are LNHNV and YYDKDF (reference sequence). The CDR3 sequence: CATIDSTVFQGNQPQHF. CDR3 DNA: TGTGCCACCATAGATTCGACAGTCTTTCAAGGGAATCAGCCCCAGCATTTT.

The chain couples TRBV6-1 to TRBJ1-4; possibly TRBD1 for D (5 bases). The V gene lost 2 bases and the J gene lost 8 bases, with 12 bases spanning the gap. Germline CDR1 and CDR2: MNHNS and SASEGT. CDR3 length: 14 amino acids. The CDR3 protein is CASSERAGNEKLFF. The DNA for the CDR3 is TGTGCCAGCAGTGAACGGGCAGGGAACGAAAAACTGTTTTTT.

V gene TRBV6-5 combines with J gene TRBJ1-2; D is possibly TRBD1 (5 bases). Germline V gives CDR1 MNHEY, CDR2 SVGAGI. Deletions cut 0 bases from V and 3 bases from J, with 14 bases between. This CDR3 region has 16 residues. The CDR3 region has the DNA TGTGCCAGCAGTTACTCGTACAAGGGGCTGGACTATGGCTACACCTTC. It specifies CASSYSYKGLDYGYTF.

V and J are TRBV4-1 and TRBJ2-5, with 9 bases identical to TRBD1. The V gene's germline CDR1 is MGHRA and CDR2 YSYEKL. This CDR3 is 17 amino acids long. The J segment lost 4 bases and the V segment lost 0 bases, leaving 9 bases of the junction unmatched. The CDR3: CASSQDWGQGTVETQYF. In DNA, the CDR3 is TGCGCCAGCAGCCAAGACTGGGGACAGGGAACGGTAGAGACCCAGTACTTC.

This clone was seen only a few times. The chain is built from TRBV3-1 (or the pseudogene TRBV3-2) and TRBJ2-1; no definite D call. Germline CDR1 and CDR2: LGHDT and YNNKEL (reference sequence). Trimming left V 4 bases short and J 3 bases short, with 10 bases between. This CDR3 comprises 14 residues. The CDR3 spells CASSLGRHYNEQFF. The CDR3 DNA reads TGTGCCAGCAGCCTTGGCAGACACTACAATGAGCAGTTCTTC.

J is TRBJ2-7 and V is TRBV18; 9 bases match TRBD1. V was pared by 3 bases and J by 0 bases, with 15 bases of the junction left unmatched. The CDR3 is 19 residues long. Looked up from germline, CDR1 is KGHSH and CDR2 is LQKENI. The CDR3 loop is CASSPQLLSGTGNSYEQYF. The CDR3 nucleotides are TGTGCCAGCTCACCCCAACTTTTAAGCGGGACAGGGAACTCCTACGAGCAGTACTTC.

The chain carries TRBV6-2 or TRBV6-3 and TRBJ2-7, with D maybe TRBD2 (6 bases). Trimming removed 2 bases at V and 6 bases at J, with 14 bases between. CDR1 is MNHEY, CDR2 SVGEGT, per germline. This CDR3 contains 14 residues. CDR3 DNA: TGTGCCAGCAGTTACGGGGTCGGAGGGCTCGAGCAGTACTTC. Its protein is CASSYGVGGLEQYF.

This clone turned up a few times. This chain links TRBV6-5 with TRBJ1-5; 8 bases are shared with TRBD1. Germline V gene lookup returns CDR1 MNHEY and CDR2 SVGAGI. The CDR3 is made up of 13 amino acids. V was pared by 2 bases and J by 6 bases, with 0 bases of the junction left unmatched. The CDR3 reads CASSYDRGQPQHF. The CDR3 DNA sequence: TGTGCCAGCAGTTACGACAGGGGTCAGCCCCAGCATTTT.

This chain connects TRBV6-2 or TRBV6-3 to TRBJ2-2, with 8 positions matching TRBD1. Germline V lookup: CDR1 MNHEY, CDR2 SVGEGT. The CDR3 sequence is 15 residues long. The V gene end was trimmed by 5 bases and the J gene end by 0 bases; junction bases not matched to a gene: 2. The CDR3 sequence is CASSLQGANTGELFF. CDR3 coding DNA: TGTGCCAGCAGTCTACAGGGGGCGAACACCGGGGAGCTGTTTTTT.

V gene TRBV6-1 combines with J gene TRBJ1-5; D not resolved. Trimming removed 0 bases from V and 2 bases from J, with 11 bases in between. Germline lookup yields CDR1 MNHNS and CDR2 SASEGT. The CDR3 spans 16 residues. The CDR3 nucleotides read TGTGCCAGCAGTGAAGCGTCAGGTACTGGCAATCAGCCCCAGCATTTT. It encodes CASSEASGTGNQPQHF.

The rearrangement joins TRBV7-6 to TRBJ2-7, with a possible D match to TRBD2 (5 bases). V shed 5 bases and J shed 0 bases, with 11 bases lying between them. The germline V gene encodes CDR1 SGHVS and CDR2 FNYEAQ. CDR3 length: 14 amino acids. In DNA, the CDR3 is TGTGCCAGCAGCCCCCGGGGTGGCTCCTACGAGCAGTACTTC. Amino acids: CASSPRGGSYEQYF.

The CDR3 nucleotides are TGCGCCAGCAGCTTGGGTTTAGGATGGGGACAAGATGGCTACACCTTC. Protein product: CASSLGLGWGQDGYTF. The rearrangement joins TRBV5-1 to TRBJ1-2, with TRBD1 as a possible D gene (6 bases). This CDR3 contains 16 residues. CDR1 SGHRS and CDR2 YFSETQ come from the germline V gene. The V and J ends lost 0 bases and 6 bases respectively, with 18 bases between them.

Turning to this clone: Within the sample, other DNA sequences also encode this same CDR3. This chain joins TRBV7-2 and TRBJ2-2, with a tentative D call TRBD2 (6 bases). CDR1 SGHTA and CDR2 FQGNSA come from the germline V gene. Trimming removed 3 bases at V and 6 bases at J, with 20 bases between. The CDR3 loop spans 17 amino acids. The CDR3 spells CASSFLGGRGGAGELFF. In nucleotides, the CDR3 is TGTGCCAGCAGCTTTCTGGGTGGGCGGGGCGGGGCCGGGGAGCTGTTTTTT.

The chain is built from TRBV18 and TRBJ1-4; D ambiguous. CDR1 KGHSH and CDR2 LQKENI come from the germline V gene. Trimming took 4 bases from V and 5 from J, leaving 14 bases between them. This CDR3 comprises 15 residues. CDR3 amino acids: CASSLTRGHNEKLFF. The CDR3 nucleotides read TGTGCCAGCTCACTAACCCGGGGTCACAATGAAAAACTGTTTTTT.

CDR3 protein: CASSPSVSYNSPLHF. In DNA, the CDR3 is TGTGCCAGCAGCCCCTCCGTCTCCTATAATTCACCCCTCCACTTT. The chain links TRBV6-5 to TRBJ1-6; D uncertain. V was shortened by 6 bases and J by 0 bases, with 9 bases between the two germline ends. CDR1 is MNHEY, CDR2 SVGAGI, per germline. CDR3 size: 15 residues.

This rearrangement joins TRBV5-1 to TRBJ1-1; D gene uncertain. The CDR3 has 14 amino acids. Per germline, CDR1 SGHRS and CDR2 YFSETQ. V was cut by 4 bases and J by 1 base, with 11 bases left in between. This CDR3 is CASSPTTANTEAFF. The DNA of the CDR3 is TGCGCCAGCAGCCCGACAACCGCGAACACTGAAGCTTTCTTT. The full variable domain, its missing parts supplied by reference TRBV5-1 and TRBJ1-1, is KAGVTQTPRYLIKTRGQQVTLSCSPISGHRSVSWYQQTPGQGLQFLFEYFSETQRNKGNFPGRFSGRQFSNSRSEMNVSTLELGDSALYLCASSPTTANTEAFFGQGTRLTVV.

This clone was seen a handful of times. The CDR3 protein is CASSTPLAGDQPYQETQYF. In DNA form, the CDR3 reads TGTGCCAGCAGCACTCCCCTAGCGGGGGACCAACCTTACCAAGAGACCCAGTACTTC. V gene TRBV7-2 combines with J gene TRBJ2-5, with TRBD2 matching 10 bases. The V segment lost 5 bases and the J segment 0 bases; nucleotides outside the gene matches: 15. Germline-derived CDR1 and CDR2 are SGHTA and FQGNSA. The CDR3 is made up of 19 amino acids.

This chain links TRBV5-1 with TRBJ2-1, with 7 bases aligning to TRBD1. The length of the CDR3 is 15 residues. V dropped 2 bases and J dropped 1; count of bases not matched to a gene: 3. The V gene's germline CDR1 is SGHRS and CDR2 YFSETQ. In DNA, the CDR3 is TGCGCCAGCAGCTTAGGGGACAGATCCTACAATGAGCAGTTCTTC. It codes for CASSLGDRSYNEQFF.

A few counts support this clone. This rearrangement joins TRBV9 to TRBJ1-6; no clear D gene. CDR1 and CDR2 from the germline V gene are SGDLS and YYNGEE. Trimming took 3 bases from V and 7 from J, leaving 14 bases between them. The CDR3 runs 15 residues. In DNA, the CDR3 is TGTGCCAGCAGCGCCGGGTCGGGTACAAATTCACCCCTCCACTTT. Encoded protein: CASSAGSGTNSPLHF. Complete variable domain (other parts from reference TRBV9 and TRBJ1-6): DSGVTQTPKHLITATGQRVTLRCSPRSGDLSVYWYQQSLDQGLQFLIQYYNGEERAKGNILERFSAQQFPDLHSELNLSSLELGDSALYFCASSAGSGTNSPLHFGNGTRLTVT.

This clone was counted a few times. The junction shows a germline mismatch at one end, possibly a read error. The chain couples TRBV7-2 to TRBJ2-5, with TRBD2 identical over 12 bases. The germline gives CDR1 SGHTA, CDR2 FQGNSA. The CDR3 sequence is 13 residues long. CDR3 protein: CASSTRLAGERDF. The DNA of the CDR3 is TGTGCCAGCAGCACCAGACTAGCGGGAGAGCGGGACTTC.